The clone carrying this T cell receptor beta chain was seen ten or more times. TCRdb re-called the 5' RACE reads through MiXCR, storing one row per CDR3 protein. Among 60,000 to 85,000 distinct CDR3 sequences listed, around 4.8% were seen once. This record belongs to a study of neurological immune-mediated disorders. Looked up from germline, CDR1 is SGHRS and CDR2 is YFSETQ. V gave up 4 bases and J gave up 4 bases, with 20 bases separating them. This CDR3 has 16 residues. The TCR originated in a woman in her 70s with multiple sclerosis. The genes are TRBV5-1 and TRBJ1-1; D gene ambiguous. Material: PBMCs. The DNA of the CDR3 is TGCGCCAGCAGCCCTCAGGAACGTCTAGTTCGCACTGAAGCTTTCTTT. Translated: CASSPQERLVRTEAFF.